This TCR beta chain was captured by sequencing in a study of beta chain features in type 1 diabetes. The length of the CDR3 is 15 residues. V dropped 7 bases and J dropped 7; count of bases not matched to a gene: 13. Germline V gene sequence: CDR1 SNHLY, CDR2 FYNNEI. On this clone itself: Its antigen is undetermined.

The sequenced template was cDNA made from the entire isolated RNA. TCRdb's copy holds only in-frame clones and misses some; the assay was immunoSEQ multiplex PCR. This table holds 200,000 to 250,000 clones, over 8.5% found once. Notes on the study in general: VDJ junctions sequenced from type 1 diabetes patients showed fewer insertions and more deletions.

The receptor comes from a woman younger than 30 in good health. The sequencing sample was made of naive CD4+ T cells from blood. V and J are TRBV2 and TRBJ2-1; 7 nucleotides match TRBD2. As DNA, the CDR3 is TGTGCCAGCATGTCGGCGGGCGGCGGGGGAAATGAGCAGTTCTTC. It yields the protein CASMSAGGGGNEQFF.